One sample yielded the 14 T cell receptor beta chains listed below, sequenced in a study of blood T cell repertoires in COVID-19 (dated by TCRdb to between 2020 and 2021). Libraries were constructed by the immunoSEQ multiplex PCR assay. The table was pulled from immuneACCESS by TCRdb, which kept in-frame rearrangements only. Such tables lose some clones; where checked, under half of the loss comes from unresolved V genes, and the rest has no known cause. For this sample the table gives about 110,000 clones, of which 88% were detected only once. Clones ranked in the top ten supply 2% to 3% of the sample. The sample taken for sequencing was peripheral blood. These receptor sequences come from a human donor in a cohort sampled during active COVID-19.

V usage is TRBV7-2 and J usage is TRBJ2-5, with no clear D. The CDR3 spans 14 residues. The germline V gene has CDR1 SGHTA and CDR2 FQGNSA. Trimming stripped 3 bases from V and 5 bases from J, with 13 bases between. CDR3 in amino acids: CASSLYGARETQYF. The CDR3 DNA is TGTGCCAGCAGCTTGTACGGAGCCCGGGAGACCCAGTACTTC.

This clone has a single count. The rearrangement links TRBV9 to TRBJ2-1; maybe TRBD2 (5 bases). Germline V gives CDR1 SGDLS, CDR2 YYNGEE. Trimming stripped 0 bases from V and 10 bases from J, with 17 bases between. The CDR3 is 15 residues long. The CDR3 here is CASSVAGEGLREQFF. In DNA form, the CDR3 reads TGTGCCAGCAGCGTAGCTGGAGAGGGATTGCGGGAGCAGTTCTTC.

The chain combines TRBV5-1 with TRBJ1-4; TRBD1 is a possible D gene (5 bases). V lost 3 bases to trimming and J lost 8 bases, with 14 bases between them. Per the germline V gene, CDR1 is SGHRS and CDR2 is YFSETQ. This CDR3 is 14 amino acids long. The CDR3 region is CASSWGGGEEKLFF. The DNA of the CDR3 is TGCGCCAGCAGCTGGGGGGGAGGCGAGGAAAAACTGTTTTTT.

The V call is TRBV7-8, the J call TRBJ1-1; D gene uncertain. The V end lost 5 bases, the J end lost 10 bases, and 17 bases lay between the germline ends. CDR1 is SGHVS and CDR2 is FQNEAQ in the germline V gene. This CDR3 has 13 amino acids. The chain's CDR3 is CASSPVLRHGAFF. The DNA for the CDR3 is TGTGCCAGCAGCCCCGTCCTGAGACATGGAGCTTTCTTT.

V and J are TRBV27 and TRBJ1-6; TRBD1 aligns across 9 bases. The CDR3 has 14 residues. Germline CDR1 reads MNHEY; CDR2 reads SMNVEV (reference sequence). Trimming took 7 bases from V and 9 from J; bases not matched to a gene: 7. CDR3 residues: CASTPGQGISPLHF. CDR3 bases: TGTGCCAGCACTCCGGGACAGGGAATTTCACCCCTCCACTTT.

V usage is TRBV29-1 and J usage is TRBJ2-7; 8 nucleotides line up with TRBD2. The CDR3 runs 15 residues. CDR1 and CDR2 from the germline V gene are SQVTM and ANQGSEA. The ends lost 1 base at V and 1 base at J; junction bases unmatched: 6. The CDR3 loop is CSVEALTSESYEQYF. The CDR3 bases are TGCAGCGTTGAAGCATTGACTAGCGAGTCCTACGAGCAGTACTTC.

This CDR3 is CASSIPSGEQYF. The CDR3 DNA is TGTGCCAGTAGTATCCCTAGCGGCGAGCAGTACTTC. The chain combines TRBV19 with TRBJ2-7, with 7 bases identical to TRBD2. The CDR3 spans 12 residues. The V segment lost 3 bases and the J segment 6 bases; nucleotides outside the gene matches: 2. Germline-derived CDR1 and CDR2 are LNHDA and SQIVND (reference sequence).

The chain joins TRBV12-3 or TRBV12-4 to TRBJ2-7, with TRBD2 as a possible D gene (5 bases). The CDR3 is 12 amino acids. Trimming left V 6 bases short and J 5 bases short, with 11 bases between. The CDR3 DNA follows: TGTGCCAGCAGGGGCACTAGTGACGAGCAGTACTTC. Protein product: CASRGTSDEQYF.

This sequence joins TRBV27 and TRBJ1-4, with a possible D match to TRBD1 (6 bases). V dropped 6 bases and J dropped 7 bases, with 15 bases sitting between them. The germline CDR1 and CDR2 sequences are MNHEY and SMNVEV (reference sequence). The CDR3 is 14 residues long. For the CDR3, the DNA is TGTGCCAGCAGCCCGGACGAGGACAGTGAAAAACTGTTTTTT. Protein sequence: CASSPDEDSEKLFF.

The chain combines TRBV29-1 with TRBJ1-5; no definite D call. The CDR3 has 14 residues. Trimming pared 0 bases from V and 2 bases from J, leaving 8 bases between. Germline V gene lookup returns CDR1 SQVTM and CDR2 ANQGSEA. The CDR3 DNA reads TGCAGCGTTGAAGATTGGGGAGGCAATCAGCCCCAGCATTTT. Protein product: CSVEDWGGNQPQHF.

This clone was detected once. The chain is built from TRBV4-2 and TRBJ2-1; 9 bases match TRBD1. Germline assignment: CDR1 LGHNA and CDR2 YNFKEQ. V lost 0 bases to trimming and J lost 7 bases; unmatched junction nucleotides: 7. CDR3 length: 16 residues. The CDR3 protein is CASSQDTQGASNEQFF. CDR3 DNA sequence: TGTGCCAGCAGCCAAGATACACAGGGGGCGAGTAATGAGCAGTTCTTC.

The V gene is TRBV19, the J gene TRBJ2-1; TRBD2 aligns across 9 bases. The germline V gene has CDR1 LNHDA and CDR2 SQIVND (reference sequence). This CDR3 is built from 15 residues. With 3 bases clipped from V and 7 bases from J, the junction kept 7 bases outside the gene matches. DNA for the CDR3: TGTGCCAGTAGTATTTCAAGCGGGAGGCCGAATGAGCAGTTCTTC. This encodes CASSISSGRPNEQFF.

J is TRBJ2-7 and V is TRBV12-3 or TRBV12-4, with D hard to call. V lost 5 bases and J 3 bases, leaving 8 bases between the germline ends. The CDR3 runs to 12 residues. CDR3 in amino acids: CASSVYGYEQYF. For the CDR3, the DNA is TGTGCCAGCAGTGTCTATGGCTACGAGCAGTACTTC.

CDR3 DNA sequence: TGCGCCAGCAGTGAGTCGAGAGGGGGAGCCACCGGGGAGCTGTTTTTT. Encoded protein: CASSESRGGATGELFF. This chain connects TRBV10-2 to TRBJ2-2; the D gene is possibly TRBD1 (6 bases). The V end lost 0 bases, the J end lost 4 bases, and 12 bases lay between the germline ends. Germline lookup yields CDR1 WSHSY and CDR2 SAAADI. The CDR3 contains 16 residues.